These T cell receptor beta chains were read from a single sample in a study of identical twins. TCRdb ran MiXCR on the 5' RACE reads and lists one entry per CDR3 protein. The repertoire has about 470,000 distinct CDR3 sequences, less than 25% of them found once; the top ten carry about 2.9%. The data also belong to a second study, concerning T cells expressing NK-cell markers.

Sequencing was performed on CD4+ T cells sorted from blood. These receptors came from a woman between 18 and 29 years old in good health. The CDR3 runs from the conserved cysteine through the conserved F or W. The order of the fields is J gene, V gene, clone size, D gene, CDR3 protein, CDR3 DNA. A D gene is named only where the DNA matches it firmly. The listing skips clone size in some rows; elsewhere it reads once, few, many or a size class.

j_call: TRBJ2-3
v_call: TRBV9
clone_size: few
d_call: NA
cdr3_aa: CASSVVPGGRDTQYF
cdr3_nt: TGTGCCAGCAGCGTAGTGCCGGGCGGAAGAGATACGCAGTATTTT

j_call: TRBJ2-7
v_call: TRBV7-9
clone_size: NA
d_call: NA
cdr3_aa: CASSFKGTLGYEQYF
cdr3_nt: TGTGCCAGCAGCTTCAAGGGGACCCTGGGCTACGAGCAGTACTTC

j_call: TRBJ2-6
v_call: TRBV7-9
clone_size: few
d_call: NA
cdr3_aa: CASSFYDVGANVLTF
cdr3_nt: TGTGCCAGCAGCTTTTATGATGTAGGGGCCAACGTCCTGACTTTC

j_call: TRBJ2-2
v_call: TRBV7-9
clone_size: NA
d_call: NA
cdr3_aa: CASSFSSFRVGELFF
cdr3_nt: TGTGCCAGCAGCTTCTCCTCTTTTCGTGTCGGGGAGCTGTTTTTT

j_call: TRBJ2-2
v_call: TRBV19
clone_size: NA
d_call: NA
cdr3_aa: CASTLGLPGELFF
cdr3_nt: TGTGCCAGTACCCTGGGTCTTCCGGGGGAGCTGTTTTTT

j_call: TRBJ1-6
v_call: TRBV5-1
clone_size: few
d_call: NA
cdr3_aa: CASSLTSPSPLHF
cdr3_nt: TGCGCCAGCAGCCTGACGTCTCCCTCACCCCTCCACTTT

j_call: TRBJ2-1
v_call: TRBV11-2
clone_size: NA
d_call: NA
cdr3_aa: CASSFIPGGKERYEQFF
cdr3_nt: TGTGCCAGCAGCTTTATACCGGGCGGGAAGGAGCGGTATGAGCAGTTCTTC

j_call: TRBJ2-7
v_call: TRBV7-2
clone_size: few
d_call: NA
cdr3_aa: CASSSDSRLYEQYF
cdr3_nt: TGTGCCAGCAGCTCCGACAGCCGCTTATACGAGCAGTACTTC

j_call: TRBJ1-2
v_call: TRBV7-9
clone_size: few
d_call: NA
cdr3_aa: CASSLAYTGGYTF
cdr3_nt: TGTGCCAGCAGCTTGGCCTATACAGGTGGCTACACCTTC

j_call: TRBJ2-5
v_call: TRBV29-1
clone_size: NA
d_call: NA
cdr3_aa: CSVESRHGTHRMETQYF
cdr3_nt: TGCAGCGTTGAAAGTAGGCACGGGACCCATCGGATGGAGACCCAGTACTTC

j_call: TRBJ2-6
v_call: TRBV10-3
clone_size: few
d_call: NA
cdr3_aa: CAISEGGAGANVLTF
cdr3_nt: TGTGCCATCAGTGAGGGGGGAGCTGGGGCCAACGTCCTGACTTTC

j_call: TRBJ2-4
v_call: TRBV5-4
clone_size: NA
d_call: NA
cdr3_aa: CASSFEGIQYF
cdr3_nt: TGTGCCAGCAGCTTCGAGGGCATTCAGTACTTC

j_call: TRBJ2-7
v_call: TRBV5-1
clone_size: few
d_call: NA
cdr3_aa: CASSSGRGTQSLYF
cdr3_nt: TGCGCCAGCAGCTCGGGACGTGGGACGCAGAGTCTGTACTTC

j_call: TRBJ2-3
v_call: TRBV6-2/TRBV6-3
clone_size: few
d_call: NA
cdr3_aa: CASRSPTQGPDTQYF
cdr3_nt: TGTGCCAGCAGATCCCCCACTCAGGGCCCGGATACGCAGTATTTT

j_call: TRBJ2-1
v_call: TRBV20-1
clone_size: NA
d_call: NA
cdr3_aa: CSAKSHEPYNEQFF
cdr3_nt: TGCAGCGCCAAGTCCCACGAACCCTACAATGAGCAGTTCTTC

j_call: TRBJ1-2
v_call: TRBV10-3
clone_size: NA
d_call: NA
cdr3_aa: CAIRGGGYGYTF
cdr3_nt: TGTGCCATCAGAGGGGGGGGGTATGGCTACACCTTC

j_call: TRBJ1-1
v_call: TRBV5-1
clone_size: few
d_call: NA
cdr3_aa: CASYESTANTEAFF
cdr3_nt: TGCGCCAGCTACGAATCCACAGCCAACACTGAAGCTTTCTTT

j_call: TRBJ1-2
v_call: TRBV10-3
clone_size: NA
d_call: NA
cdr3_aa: CAISNTYGYTF
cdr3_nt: TGTGCCATCAGTAATACATATGGCTACACCTTC

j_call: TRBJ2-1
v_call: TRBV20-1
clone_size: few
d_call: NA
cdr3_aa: CSGHSRSYNEQFF
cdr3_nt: TGCAGTGGGCATAGTCGCTCCTACAATGAGCAGTTCTTC

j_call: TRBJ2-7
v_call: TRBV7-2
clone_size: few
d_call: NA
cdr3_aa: CASSLGGTYYEQYF
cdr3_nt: TGTGCCAGCAGCTTAGGCGGCACCTACTACGAGCAGTACTTC

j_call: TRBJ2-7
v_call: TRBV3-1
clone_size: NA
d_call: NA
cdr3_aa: CASSQRWDEQYF
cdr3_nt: TGTGCCAGCAGCCAAAGATGGGACGAGCAGTACTTC

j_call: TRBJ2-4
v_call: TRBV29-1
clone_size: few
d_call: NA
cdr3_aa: CSVVMAGAKNIQYF
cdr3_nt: TGCAGCGTTGTTATGGCGGGAGCCAAAAACATTCAGTACTTC

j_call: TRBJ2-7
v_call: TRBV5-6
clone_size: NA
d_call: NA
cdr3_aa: CASSWGIYEQYF
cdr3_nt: TGTGCCAGCAGCTGGGGCATTTACGAGCAGTACTTC

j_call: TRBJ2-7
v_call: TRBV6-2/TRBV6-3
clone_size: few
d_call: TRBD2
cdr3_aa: CASSSRTSGDTSYEQYF
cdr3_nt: TGTGCCAGCAGTTCCCGGACTAGCGGGGATACCTCCTACGAGCAGTACTTC

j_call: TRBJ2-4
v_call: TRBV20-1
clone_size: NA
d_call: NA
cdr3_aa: CSAARGADKNIQYF
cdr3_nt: TGCAGTGCAGCCAGGGGGGCAGACAAAAACATTCAGTACTTC

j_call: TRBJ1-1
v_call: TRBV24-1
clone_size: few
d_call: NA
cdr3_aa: CATSPNTGDTEAFF
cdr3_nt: TGTGCCACCTCACCCAACACCGGGGACACTGAAGCTTTCTTT

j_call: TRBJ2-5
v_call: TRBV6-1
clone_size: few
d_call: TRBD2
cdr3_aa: CASKTSGPFQETQYF
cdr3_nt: TGTGCCAGCAAAACTAGCGGACCTTTCCAAGAGACCCAGTACTTC

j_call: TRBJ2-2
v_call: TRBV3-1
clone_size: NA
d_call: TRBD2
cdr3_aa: CASRDLAGTGELFF
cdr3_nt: TGTGCCAGCAGGGACCTAGCGGGCACCGGGGAGCTGTTTTTT

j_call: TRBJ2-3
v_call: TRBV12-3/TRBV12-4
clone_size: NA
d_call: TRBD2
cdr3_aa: CASNSGRAGRGDTQYF
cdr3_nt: TGTGCCAGCAATTCCGGCCGGGCCGGGAGGGGAGATACGCAGTATTTT

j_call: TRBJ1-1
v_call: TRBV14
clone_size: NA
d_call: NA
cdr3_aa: CASSDSPNTEAFF
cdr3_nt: TGTGCCAGCAGCGACAGCCCGAACACTGAAGCTTTCTTT

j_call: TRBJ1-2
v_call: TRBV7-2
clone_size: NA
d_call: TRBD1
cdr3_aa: CASSLVPGQGSDGYTF
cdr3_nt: TGTGCCAGCAGCTTAGTTCCGGGACAGGGCTCCGATGGCTACACCTTC

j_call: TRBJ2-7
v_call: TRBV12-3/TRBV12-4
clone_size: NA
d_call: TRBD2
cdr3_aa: CASSPPGGAGGREQYF
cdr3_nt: TGTGCCAGCAGTCCTCCTGGAGGAGCGGGAGGTCGGGAGCAGTACTTC

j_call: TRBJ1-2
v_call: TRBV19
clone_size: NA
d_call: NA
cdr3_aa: CASSSRSGDGYTF
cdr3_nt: TGTGCCAGTAGTTCCAGGTCCGGGGATGGCTACACCTTC

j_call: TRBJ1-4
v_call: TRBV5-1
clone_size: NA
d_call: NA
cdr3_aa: CASSSGVGAEKLFF
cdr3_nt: TGCGCCAGCAGCTCGGGAGTTGGGGCCGAAAAACTGTTTTTT

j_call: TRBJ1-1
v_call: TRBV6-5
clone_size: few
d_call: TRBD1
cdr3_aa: CASSSPMLGQANTEAFF
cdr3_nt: TGTGCCAGCAGTTCACCAATGTTGGGACAGGCGAACACTGAAGCTTTCTTT

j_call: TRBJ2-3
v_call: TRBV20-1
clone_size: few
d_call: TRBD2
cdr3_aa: CSAHSGGAGTDTQYF
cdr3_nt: TGCAGTGCTCACTCCGGGGGGGCCGGCACAGATACGCAGTATTTT